The 32 T cell receptor beta chains presented below share a single source sample, sequenced in a study of T-cell reconstitution after alpha-beta-depleted transplantation in children. The TCRbeta library was prepared with unique molecular identifiers. TCRdb redid the calling of the PCR reads with MiXCR, one entry per CDR3 protein. This sample has about 270,000 distinct CDR3 sequences; 9.9% occur once, and the top ten carry around a tenth. Sequencing was performed on PBMCs from the stem cell graft donor, taken from the stem cell graft. These receptors were obtained from a human donor who donated a stem cell graft to a child with SCID.

CDR3 in amino acids: CASSLGQGGELFF. DNA for the CDR3: TGTGCCAGCAGCCTAGGACAGGGGGGGGAGCTGTTTTTT. The chain carries TRBV12-3 or TRBV12-4 and TRBJ2-2; 9 positions agree with TRBD1. Trimming at V came to 6 bases and at J to 8 bases, leaving 4 bases not matched to a gene. The CDR3 runs 13 residues.

This clonotype was recorded a few times. The gene calls are TRBV12-3 or TRBV12-4 and TRBJ1-3; no reliable D call. The CDR3 consists of 15 residues. Trimming pared 1 base from V and 0 bases from J, leaving 7 bases between. DNA for the CDR3: TGTGCCAGCAGTTTAGACAGTAGCTCTGGAAACACCATATATTTT. Encoded protein: CASSLDSSSGNTIYF.

This clonotype was counted many times. The genes are TRBV20-1 and TRBJ2-1; 10 nucleotides match TRBD2. The CDR3 is 15 residues long. V dropped 3 bases and J dropped 0; count of bases not matched to a gene: 2. Germline assignment: CDR1 DFQATT and CDR2 SNEGSKA (reference sequence). The CDR3 bases are TGCAGTGCTAGCAGCGGGGGGGCCTCCTACAATGAGCAGTTCTTC. Translating gives CSASSGGASYNEQFF.

Comments on this clonotype: The junction departs from the called germline gene at one end, perhaps through a read error. The rearrangement joins TRBV6-1 to TRBJ1-1, with a possible D match to TRBD1 (5 bases). Germline assignment: CDR1 MNHNS and CDR2 SASEGT. The CDR3 extends over 14 amino acids. DNA for the CDR3: TGTGCCAGCAGTGAGAATTCCGGGGCCTATGGGCCATGTTTT. Translation: CASSENSGAYGPCF.

The chain couples TRBV18 to TRBJ2-7; the D gene is possibly TRBD1 (7 bases). There are 15 residues in the CDR3. Germline-derived CDR1 and CDR2 are KGHSH and LQKENI. Deletions cut 6 bases from V and 5 bases from J, with 20 bases between. The CDR3 loop reads CASSPQGGQTHEQYF. The CDR3 DNA follows: TGTGCCAGCTCCCCCCAGGGGGGACAGACCCACGAGCAGTACTTC.

This chain uses TRBV9 with TRBJ2-5; D is possibly TRBD1 or TRBD2 (5 bases each). Trimming took 2 bases from V and 5 from J, leaving 10 bases between them. Per germline, CDR1 SGDLS and CDR2 YYNGEE. The CDR3 extends over 13 amino acids. The CDR3 DNA reads as TGTGCCAGCAGCGTCCGGGACGGGGAGACCCAGTACTTC. Residues: CASSVRDGETQYF. Variable domain in full (rest from reference TRBV9 and TRBJ2-5): DSGVTQTPKHLITATGQRVTLRCSPRSGDLSVYWYQQSLDQGLQFLIQYYNGEERAKGNILERFSAQQFPDLHSELNLSSLELGDSALYFCASSVRDGETQYFGPGTRLLVL.

This clonotype has a handful of counts. V is TRBV12-3 or TRBV12-4 and J is TRBJ2-1; the D gene is possibly TRBD1 (7 bases). Trimming removed 5 bases at V and 1 base at J, with 18 bases between. CDR3 length: 17 residues. The CDR3 DNA reads TGTGCCAGCAGTCGCACCCTGACAGGGAGGTCCTACAATGAGCAGTTCTTC. This gives the protein CASSRTLTGRSYNEQFF.

This chain connects TRBV7-8 to TRBJ1-5; no clear D. V lost 2 bases and J 0 bases, leaving 11 bases between the germline ends. CDR1 is SGHVS, CDR2 FQNEAQ, per germline. This CDR3 contains 16 residues. CDR3 protein: CASSLYPRNSNQPQHF. The CDR3 DNA reads as TGTGCCAGCAGCTTATACCCCAGGAATAGCAATCAGCCCCAGCATTTT.

The sample holds a few counts of this clonotype. The rearrangement joins TRBV20-1 to TRBJ2-7; D not resolved. CDR3 length: 12 residues. V dropped 3 bases and J dropped 3 bases, with 9 bases sitting between them. Germline lookup yields CDR1 DFQATT and CDR2 SNEGSKA (reference sequence). Written as DNA, the CDR3 is TGCAGTGCTAGCCCGGGCGTCTACGAGCAGTACTTC. Protein: CSASPGVYEQYF.

This clonotype was detected ten times or more. The chain links TRBV29-1 to TRBJ1-1; D perhaps matches TRBD1 (5 bases). V was shortened by 7 bases and J by 0 bases, with 12 bases between the two germline ends. Germline values: CDR1 SQVTM, CDR2 ANQGSEA. This CDR3 region has 13 residues. The CDR3 loop reads CSGGRRMNTEAFF. CDR3 sequence (DNA): TGCAGCGGGGGACGGAGAATGAACACTGAAGCTTTCTTT.

This clonotype has ten or more counts. The V gene is TRBV12-3 or TRBV12-4, the J gene TRBJ2-1; perhaps D is TRBD1 or TRBD2 (6 bases each). Trimming left V 7 bases short and J 7 bases short, with 14 bases between. This CDR3 is 13 amino acids long. The CDR3 bases are TGTGCCAGCACCAGCGGAGGGGGGAATGAGCAGTTCTTC. This sequence encodes CASTSGGGNEQFF.

This clonotype was detected a few times. The chain uses TRBV12-3 or TRBV12-4 and TRBJ2-3; 8 positions agree with TRBD2. V lost 1 base, J lost 0 bases, and 9 bases stayed unmatched. This CDR3 region has 18 residues. DNA of the CDR3: TGTGCCAGCAGTTTAGGCCCAGCGGGGGAAACTAGCACAGATACGCAGTATTTT. It is translated as CASSLGPAGETSTDTQYF.

The table lists this clonotype with many counts. The gene calls are TRBV14 and TRBJ2-1, with a tentative D call TRBD2 (6 bases). Trimming stripped 4 bases from V and 3 bases from J, with 10 bases between. The CDR3 has 14 residues. Per the germline V gene, CDR1 is SGHDN and CDR2 is FVKESK. The CDR3 DNA reads TGTGCCAGCAGCCCAGGCGGGGTCTACAATGAGCAGTTCTTC. It codes for CASSPGGVYNEQFF.

This clonotype was seen many times. The chain couples TRBV7-3 to TRBJ2-2; D gene ambiguous. Trimming pared 0 bases from V and 5 bases from J, leaving 7 bases between. This CDR3 has 14 amino acids. The germline V gene encodes CDR1 SGHTA and CDR2 FQGTGA. DNA for the CDR3: TGTGCCAGCAGCTTAACGGGCCCTACCGGGGAGCTGTTTTTT. It yields the protein CASSLTGPTGELFF.

This clonotype occurred a few times. The chain has TRBV12-3 or TRBV12-4 and TRBJ1-2; D is ambiguous. V lost 6 bases and J 7 bases, leaving 12 bases between the germline ends. The CDR3 totals 12 residues. CDR3 sequence reads: CASRGFAGGYTF. CDR3 coding DNA: TGTGCCAGCAGGGGCTTTGCTGGTGGCTACACCTTC.

The CDR3 region is CASSSIAKNIQYF. In DNA, the CDR3 is TGTGCCAGCAGCTCGATTGCCAAAAACATTCAGTACTTC. V gene TRBV11-2 combines with J gene TRBJ2-4; no clear D. Germline loops: CDR1 SGHAT, CDR2 FQNNGV. The CDR3 runs 13 residues. The ends were cut back, 4 bases at V and 1 base at J, with 5 bases in the middle. Drawing the rest from reference TRBV11-2 and TRBJ2-4, the complete variable domain is EAGVAQSPRYKIIEKRQSVAFWCNPISGHATLYWYQQILGQGPKLLIQFQNNGVVDDSQLPKDRFSAERLKGVDSTLKIQPAKLEDSAVYLCASSSIAKNIQYFGAGTRLSVL.

V and J are TRBV20-1 and TRBJ2-7, with 10 nucleotides matching TRBD1. CDR1 is DFQATT and CDR2 is SNEGSKA in the germline V gene (reference sequence). V was pared by 3 bases and J by 3 bases, with 8 bases of the junction left unmatched. This CDR3 contains 15 residues. The CDR3 bases are TGCAGTGCTAGTCCCGGACAGGGGGGAGACTACGAGCAGTACTTC. It encodes CSASPGQGGDYEQYF.

The V gene is TRBV27, the J gene TRBJ1-2; the D gene is possibly TRBD1 (5 bases). The V gene's germline CDR1 is MNHEY and CDR2 SMNVEV (reference sequence). The CDR3 covers 14 residues. The V end lost 5 bases, the J end lost 8 bases, and 18 bases lay between the germline ends. The CDR3 coding sequence is TGTGCCAGCAGTCTCAAGGGACCGTTCTACGGCTACACCTTC. It codes for CASSLKGPFYGYTF.

The gene calls are TRBV29-1 and TRBJ1-5; D uncertain. V shed 5 bases and J shed 0 bases, with 8 bases lying between them. The CDR3 is 13 residues long. Germline CDR1 reads SQVTM; CDR2 reads ANQGSEA. This CDR3 reads CSVFVDSNQPQHF. CDR3 in DNA: TGCAGCGTTTTTGTAGATAGCAATCAGCCCCAGCATTTT.

This clonotype has more than one count but fewer than ten. This chain links TRBV7-2 with TRBJ2-7, with unresolved D. The CDR3 sequence is 13 residues long. CDR1 is SGHTA, CDR2 FQGNSA, per germline. Trimming took 5 bases from V and 2 from J, leaving 10 bases between them. The CDR3 region has the DNA TGTGCCAGCAGCATAAGGATTCCCTACGAGCAGTACTTC. It is translated as CASSIRIPYEQYF.

This clonotype was seen repeatedly, ten times or more. The chain has TRBV6-6 and TRBJ1-5; D is ambiguous. CDR1 and CDR2 (germline): MNHNY, SVGAGI (reference sequence). The V gene lost 7 bases and the J gene lost 1 base, with 8 bases spanning the gap. The CDR3 has 13 amino acids. The CDR3 region is CASTGISNQPQHF. CDR3 nucleotides: TGTGCCAGCACGGGGATAAGCAATCAGCCCCAGCATTTT.

The J gene is TRBJ2-3, the V gene TRBV20-1, with a weak D call TRBD1 (6 bases). This CDR3 has 12 amino acids. Germline values: CDR1 DFQATT, CDR2 SNEGSKA (reference sequence). This CDR3 is CSPRGTTDTQYF. CDR3 coding DNA: TGCAGCCCAAGGGGGACCACAGATACGCAGTATTTT.

As to this clonotype: Compared with germline, one end of the junction differs, possibly owing to a read error. The chain carries TRBV3-1 and TRBJ2-1; no reliable D call. The germline gives CDR1 LGHDT, CDR2 YNNKEL (reference sequence). This CDR3 has 13 residues. Here the CDR3 DNA reads TGTGCCAGCAGCCAAAAGAGTTACAATGAGAAGTTCTTC. Protein: CASSQKSYNEKFF.

This clonotype has a handful of counts. CDR3 sequence (DNA): TGCGCCAGCAGTGAGTCTACAGCTTCCTACGAGCAGTACTTC. Translation: CASSESTASYEQYF. The chain employs TRBV10-1 and TRBJ2-7, with D unresolved. Germline V gene sequence: CDR1 WNHNN, CDR2 SYGVQD (reference sequence). The CDR3 covers 14 residues. V lost 0 bases and J 1 base, leaving 7 bases between the germline ends.

The V and J genes are TRBV20-1 and TRBJ2-7; either TRBD1 or TRBD2 may fit D (7 bases each). The V gene's germline CDR1 is DFQATT and CDR2 SNEGSKA (reference sequence). The length of the CDR3 is 14 residues. Trimming removed 1 base at V and 5 bases at J, with 15 bases between. The CDR3 sequence: CSARGGGGQDEQYF. The CDR3 DNA is TGCAGTGCTAGAGGCGGGGGTGGACAGGACGAGCAGTACTTC.

This clonotype was seen a handful of times. The rearrangement uses TRBV5-1 and TRBJ1-4, with D perhaps TRBD1 (6 bases). V was trimmed by 2 bases and J by 6 bases, leaving 8 bases between them. From germline, CDR1 is SGHRS and CDR2 YFSETQ. The CDR3 spans 13 residues. For the CDR3, the DNA is TGCGCCAGCAGCTTCCCAGGGGATGAAAAACTGTTTTTT. Its translation is CASSFPGDEKLFF.

This clonotype was detected a few times. This sequence joins TRBV29-1 and TRBJ2-3, with 10 bases matching TRBD2. V lost 6 bases and J lost 0; bases outside the gene matches: 9. Germline V gene sequence: CDR1 SQVTM, CDR2 ANQGSEA. CDR3 length: 16 residues. This chain's CDR3 is CSVRWLAGDSTDTQYF. The DNA for the CDR3 is TGCAGCGTCCGGTGGCTAGCGGGGGATAGCACAGATACGCAGTATTTT.

The V and J genes are TRBV9 and TRBJ2-7; TRBD1 matches 7 bases. J gave up 2 bases and V 2 bases, and 13 bases lay outside the gene matches. In germline, CDR1 is SGDLS, CDR2 YYNGEE. This CDR3 has 17 residues. The CDR3 sequence: CASSVFEAGTDPYEQYF. In nucleotides, the CDR3 is TGTGCCAGCAGCGTGTTCGAAGCCGGGACAGATCCCTACGAGCAGTACTTC.

The table lists this clonotype with a few counts. CDR3 loop: CASSLFQDGSPLHF. CDR3 coding DNA: TGCGCCAGCAGCTTGTTCCAGGACGGTTCACCCCTCCACTTT. The V gene is TRBV5-1, the J gene TRBJ1-6; unclear D gene. V shed 1 base and J shed 9 bases, with 11 bases lying between them. The CDR3 is 14 residues long. The germline CDR1 and CDR2 sequences are SGHRS and YFSETQ.

The chain recombines TRBV10-3 with TRBJ2-3, with 11 bases lining up with TRBD2. V shed 6 bases and J 1 base; nucleotides not matched to a gene: 3. This CDR3 has 15 residues. Germline V gene data show CDR1 as ENHRY and CDR2 as SYGVKD. CDR3 sequence reads: CAIRKTSGGTDTQYF. The CDR3, as DNA: TGTGCCATCAGAAAGACTAGCGGGGGCACAGATACGCAGTATTTT.

This clonotype was detected only a few times. The chain links TRBV9 to TRBJ2-7; 7 bases fit TRBD1. Per germline, CDR1 SGDLS and CDR2 YYNGEE. V lost 4 bases, J lost 3 bases, and 10 bases stayed unmatched. This CDR3 comprises 15 residues. CDR3 coding DNA: TGTGCCAGCAGCCCCCGGGCAGGGGGTTTCTACGAGCAGTACTTC. Its protein product is CASSPRAGGFYEQYF.

The rearrangement joins TRBV5-1 to TRBJ1-2; 9 positions match TRBD1. This CDR3 has 14 amino acids. Germline V CDR1 and CDR2: SGHRS, YFSETQ. V lost 4 bases to trimming and J lost 5 bases; unmatched junction nucleotides: 6. The CDR3 here is CASSPGQGRYGYTF. CDR3 nucleotide sequence: TGCGCCAGCAGCCCGGGACAGGGCAGGTATGGCTACACCTTC.